These 11 T cell receptor beta chains originate from one sample sequenced in a study of shared clonotypes between healthy human individuals. Clones were sequenced by immunoSEQ multiplex PCR, and TCRdb holds only the in-frame ones, with some missing. The data contain approximately 620,000 clones, 97% of them singletons. Input material: naive CD4+ T cells sorted from blood. Sample subset: CD45RA+ positively selected. These receptors were obtained from a woman younger than 45 in good health.

V gene TRBV5-1 combines with J gene TRBJ2-3, with D possibly TRBD2 on 5 matching bases. Trimming left V 4 bases short and J 6 bases short, with 6 bases between. The CDR3 extends over 11 amino acids. The germline gives CDR1 SGHRS, CDR2 YFSETQ. DNA of the CDR3: TGCGCCAGCAGCCCGGGGGATACGCAGTATTTT. It codes for CASSPGDTQYF.

The V gene is TRBV28, the J gene TRBJ1-1; D gene uncertain. CDR1 and CDR2 (germline): MDHEN, SYDVKM. The ends were cut back, 3 bases at V and 8 bases at J, with 22 bases in the middle. The CDR3 covers 16 residues. The CDR3 loop is CASSFPPTGLIIEAFF. The CDR3 DNA reads TGTGCCAGCAGTTTCCCTCCGACCGGTTTGATAATAGAAGCTTTCTTT.

The chain couples TRBV19 to TRBJ1-1; 7 positions match TRBD1. Germline CDR1 reads LNHDA; CDR2 reads SQIVND (reference sequence). V was pared by 1 base and J by 4 bases, with 6 bases of the junction left unmatched. The length of the CDR3 is 15 residues. The CDR3 region has the DNA TGTGCCAGTAGTATAGGCAGGGGGGCGGTCACTGAAGCTTTCTTT. Amino acid sequence: CASSIGRGAVTEAFF.

J is TRBJ2-7 and V is TRBV27, with 12 bases that match TRBD2. Germline V gives CDR1 MNHEY, CDR2 SMNVEV (reference sequence). J was trimmed by 5 bases and V by 8 bases; bases with no gene match: 4. There are 13 residues in the CDR3. In DNA, the CDR3 is TGTGCCAGCCAGAGACTAGCGGGAGACGAGCAGTACTTC. This codes for CASQRLAGDEQYF.

This chain links TRBV19 with TRBJ2-5; D call uncertain. The CDR3 runs to 13 residues. CDR1 and CDR2 (germline): LNHDA, SQIVND (reference sequence). Trimming pared 3 bases from V and 0 bases from J, leaving 5 bases between. CDR3 bases: TGTGCCAGTAGTATCATGTACCAAGAGACCCAGTACTTC. Amino acid sequence: CASSIMYQETQYF.

The V and J genes are TRBV5-1 and TRBJ1-1; no reliable D call. This CDR3 region has 18 residues. Germline V CDR1 and CDR2: SGHRS, YFSETQ. The V gene lost 2 bases and the J gene lost 0 bases, with 20 bases spanning the gap. The CDR3: CASSLQPQDPFMNTEAFF. CDR3 nucleotides: TGCGCCAGCAGCTTACAGCCCCAGGACCCGTTCATGAACACTGAAGCTTTCTTT.

The chain recombines TRBV27 with TRBJ1-1, with D hard to call. The CDR3 is made up of 13 amino acids. V dropped 5 bases and J dropped 1 base, with 8 bases sitting between them. Germline assignment: CDR1 MNHEY and CDR2 SMNVEV (reference sequence). The CDR3 coding sequence is TGTGCCAGCAGTAAGGTCCCGAACACTGAAGCTTTCTTT. Protein: CASSKVPNTEAFF.

The chain uses TRBV5-8 and TRBJ1-5; 7 bases agree with TRBD1. Germline V CDR1 and CDR2: SGHTS, YDEGEE. The CDR3 loop spans 14 amino acids. J lost 6 bases, V lost 6 bases, and 9 bases had no gene match. CDR3 DNA: TGTGCCAGCACCCCAACAGGGGAGTTTCAGCCCCAGCATTTT. Its translation is CASTPTGEFQPQHF.

The chain links TRBV25-1 to TRBJ2-7; D unresolved. Germline values: CDR1 MGHDK, CDR2 SYGVNS. V was shortened by 7 bases and J by 4 bases, with 8 bases between the two germline ends. The CDR3 contains 11 residues. The CDR3 reads CASTMAYEQYF. The CDR3 nucleotides are TGTGCCAGCACGATGGCTTACGAGCAGTACTTC.

This sequence joins TRBV7-8 and TRBJ2-7; the D gene could be TRBD1 or TRBD2 (5 bases each). The CDR3 extends over 13 amino acids. Germline CDR1 reads SGHVS; CDR2 reads FQNEAQ. V gave up 4 bases and J gave up 6 bases, with 13 bases separating them. As DNA, the CDR3 is TGTGCCAGCAGCTCCGTAACAGGAGGCGAGCAGTACTTC. This translates into CASSSVTGGEQYF.

The V and J genes are TRBV9 and TRBJ2-1; TRBD2 agrees at 10 bases. V lost 3 bases and J lost 2; bases outside the gene matches: 2. CDR3 length equals 15 residues. Germline CDR1 SGDLS, CDR2 YYNGEE. Here the CDR3 reads CASSAGTSAYNEQFF. The CDR3 DNA sequence: TGTGCCAGCAGCGCTGGGACTAGCGCCTACAATGAGCAGTTCTTC.